This T cell receptor (beta chain) was observed in a study of spatial heterogeneity in lung cancer. TCRdb independently ran MiXCR on the 5' RACE reads; one entry per CDR3 protein. Here the sample spans roughly 23,000 distinct CDR3 sequences, about 4.4% being singletons. From germline, CDR1 is SGHNT and CDR2 YENEEA. The V segment lost 5 bases and the J segment 5 bases; nucleotides outside the gene matches: 10. The CDR3 totals 16 residues. Ten or more counts support this clonotype. The antigen remains unidentified. Time point of the sample: sample taken at primary tumor resection. Study results and limitations: Within tumors, counts of expanded alpha and beta TCRs tracked tumor mutation counts.

The input for sequencing was lung tumor tissue, taken at surgery. The V and J genes are TRBV11-3 and TRBJ2-7; 12 bases fit TRBD2. The clonotype comes from a male donor with early-stage non-small cell lung cancer. The CDR3 spells CASSHGLAGPMDEQYF. In DNA form, the CDR3 reads TGTGCCAGCAGCCACGGACTAGCGGGGCCCATGGACGAGCAGTACTTC.